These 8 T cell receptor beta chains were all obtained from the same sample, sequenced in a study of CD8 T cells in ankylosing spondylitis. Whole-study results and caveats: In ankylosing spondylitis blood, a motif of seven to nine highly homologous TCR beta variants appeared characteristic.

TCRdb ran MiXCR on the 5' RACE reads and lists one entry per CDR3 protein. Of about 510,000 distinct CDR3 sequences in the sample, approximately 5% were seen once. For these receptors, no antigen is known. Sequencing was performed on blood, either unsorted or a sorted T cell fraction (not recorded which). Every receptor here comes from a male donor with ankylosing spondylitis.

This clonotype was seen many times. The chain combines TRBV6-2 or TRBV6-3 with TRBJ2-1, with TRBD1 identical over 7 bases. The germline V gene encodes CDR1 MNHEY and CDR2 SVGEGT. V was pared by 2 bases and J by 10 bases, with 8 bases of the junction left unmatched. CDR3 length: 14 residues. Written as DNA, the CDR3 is TGTGCCAGCAGTTACAGCAACAGGGGACGAGAGCAGTTCTTC. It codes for CASSYSNRGREQFF.

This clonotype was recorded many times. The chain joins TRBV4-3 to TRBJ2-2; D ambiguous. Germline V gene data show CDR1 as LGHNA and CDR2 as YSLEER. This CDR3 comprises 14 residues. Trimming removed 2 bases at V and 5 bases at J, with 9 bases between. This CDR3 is CASSQLGRTGELFF. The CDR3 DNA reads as TGCGCCAGCAGCCAACTCGGACGAACCGGGGAGCTGTTTTTT.

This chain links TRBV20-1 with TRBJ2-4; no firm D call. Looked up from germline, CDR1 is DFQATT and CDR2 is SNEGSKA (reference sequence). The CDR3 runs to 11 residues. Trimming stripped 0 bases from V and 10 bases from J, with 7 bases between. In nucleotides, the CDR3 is TGCAGTGCTAGAGATCGAAAGATTCAGTACTTC. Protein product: CSARDRKIQYF.

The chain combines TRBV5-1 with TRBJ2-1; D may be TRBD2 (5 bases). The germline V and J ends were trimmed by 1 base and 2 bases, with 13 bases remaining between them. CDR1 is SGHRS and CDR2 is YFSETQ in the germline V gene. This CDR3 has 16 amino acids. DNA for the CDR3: TGCGCCAGCAGCTTGAGAGTAAGCGGTACCTACAATGAGCAGTTCTTC. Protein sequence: CASSLRVSGTYNEQFF. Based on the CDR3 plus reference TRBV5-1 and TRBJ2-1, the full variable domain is KAGVTQTPRYLIKTRGQQVTLSCSPISGHRSVSWYQQTPGQGLQFLFEYFSETQRNKGNFPGRFSGRQFSNSRSEMNVSTLELGDSALYLCASSLRVSGTYNEQFFGPGTRLTVL.

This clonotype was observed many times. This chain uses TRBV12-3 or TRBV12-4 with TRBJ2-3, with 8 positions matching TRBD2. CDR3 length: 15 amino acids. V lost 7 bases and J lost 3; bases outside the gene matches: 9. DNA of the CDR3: TGTGCCAGCACCCGTCTGGCGGGAGGAACAGATACGCAGTATTTT. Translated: CASTRLAGGTDTQYF.

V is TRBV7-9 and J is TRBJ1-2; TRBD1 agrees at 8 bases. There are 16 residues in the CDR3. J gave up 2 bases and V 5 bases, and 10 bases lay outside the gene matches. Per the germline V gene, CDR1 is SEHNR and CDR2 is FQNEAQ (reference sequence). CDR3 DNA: TGTGCCAGCAGCCCTGGGGGACAGGCGATGAACTATGGCTACACCTTC. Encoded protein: CASSPGGQAMNYGYTF.

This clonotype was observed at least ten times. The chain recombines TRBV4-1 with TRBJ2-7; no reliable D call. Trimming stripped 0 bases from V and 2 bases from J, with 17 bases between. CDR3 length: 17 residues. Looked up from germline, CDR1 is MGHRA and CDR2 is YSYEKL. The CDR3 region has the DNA TGCGCCAGCAGCCAAGACAGGTTCCGGCAGGACCCCTACGAGCAGTACTTC. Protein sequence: CASSQDRFRQDPYEQYF.

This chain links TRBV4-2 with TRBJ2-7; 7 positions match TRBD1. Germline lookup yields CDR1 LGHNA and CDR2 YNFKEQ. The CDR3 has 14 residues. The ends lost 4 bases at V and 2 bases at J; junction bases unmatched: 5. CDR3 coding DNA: TGTGCCAGCAGCCGGACAGGCCTAACCTACGAGCAGTACTTC. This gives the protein CASSRTGLTYEQYF.